The entry below gives a single TCR beta chain sequence along with its context. The CDR3 runs to 15 residues. V was clipped by 8 bases and J by 4 bases, with 18 bases between them. CDR1 and CDR2 from the germline V gene are MDHEN and SYDVKM. TCRdb ran MiXCR on the RT-PCR reads and lists one entry per CDR3 protein. There are around 650,000 distinct CDR3 sequences in the sample; about a sixth occur only once, and around 10% lies in the top ten. This entry belongs to a study of response to subunit inactivated influenza vaccine. Sample: PBMCs from blood, taken roughly 12 days after vaccination. This chain uses TRBV28 with TRBJ2-1; weak D call: TRBD2 (6 bases). The TCR comes from a man aged 50 to 59 who received an inactivated influenza vaccine. Here the CDR3 reads CASGGEYITYNEQFF. The CDR3 DNA sequence: TGTGCCAGCGGCGGGGAGTATATCACTTACAATGAGCAGTTCTTC.